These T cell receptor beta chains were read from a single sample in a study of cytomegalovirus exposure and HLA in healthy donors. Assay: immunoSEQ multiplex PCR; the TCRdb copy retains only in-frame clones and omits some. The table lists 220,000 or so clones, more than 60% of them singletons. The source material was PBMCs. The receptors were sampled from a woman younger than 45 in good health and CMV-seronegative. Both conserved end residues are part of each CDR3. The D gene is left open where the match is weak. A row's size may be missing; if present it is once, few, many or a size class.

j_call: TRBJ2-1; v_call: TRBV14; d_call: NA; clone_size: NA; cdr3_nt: TGTGCCAGCAGCCAGGCTTCTAGCCTCAGTCAGTTCTTC; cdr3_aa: CASSQASSLSQFF
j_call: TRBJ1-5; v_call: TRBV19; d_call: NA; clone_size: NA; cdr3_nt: TGTGCCAGTAGTAGGGGGCTTGGACAGCCCCAGCATTTT; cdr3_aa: CASSRGLGQPQHF
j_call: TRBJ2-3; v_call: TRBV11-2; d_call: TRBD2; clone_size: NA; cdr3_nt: TGTGCCAGCAGCTTAGGGTATTTAGCGGGTGCTAGCACAGATACGCAGTATTTT; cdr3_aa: CASSLGYLAGASTDTQYF
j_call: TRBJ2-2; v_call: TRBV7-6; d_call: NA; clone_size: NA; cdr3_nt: TGTGCCAGCAGCCCGGAGAGACGTGGCACCGGGGAGCTGTTTTTT; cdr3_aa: CASSPERRGTGELFF
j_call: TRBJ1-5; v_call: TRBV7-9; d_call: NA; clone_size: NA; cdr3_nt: TGTGCCAGCAGCCGGGGGGGAGATCAGCCCCAGCATTTT; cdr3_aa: CASSRGGDQPQHF
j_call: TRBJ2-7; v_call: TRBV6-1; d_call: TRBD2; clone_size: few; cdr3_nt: TGTGCCAGCAAACTAGCGGTTTCCTACGAGCAGTACTTC; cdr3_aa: CASKLAVSYEQYF
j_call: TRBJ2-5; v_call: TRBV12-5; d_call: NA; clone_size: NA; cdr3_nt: TGTGCTAGTGGTTTCGGGGGTCTCGGTGAGACCCAGTACTTC; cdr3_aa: CASGFGGLGETQYF
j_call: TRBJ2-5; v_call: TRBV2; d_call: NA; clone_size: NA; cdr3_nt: TGTGCCCGTGGGCCTTTTCAAGAGACCCAGTACTTC; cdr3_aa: CARGPFQETQYF
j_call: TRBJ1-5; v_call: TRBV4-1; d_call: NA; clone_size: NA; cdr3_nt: TGCGCCAGCAGCCAGCAGGGGAACCAGCCCCAGCATTTT; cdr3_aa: CASSQQGNQPQHF
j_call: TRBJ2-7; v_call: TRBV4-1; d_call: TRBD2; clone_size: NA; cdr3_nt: TGCGCCAGCAGCCAAGGGGCTGCGGGAGGGCCGCATGAGCAGTACTTC; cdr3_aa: CASSQGAAGGPHEQYF
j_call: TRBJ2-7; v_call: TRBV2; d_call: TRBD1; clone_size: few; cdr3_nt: TGTGCCAGCAGTGAGTGGGACAGGGGCTCTTACGAGCAGTACTTC; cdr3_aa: CASSEWDRGSYEQYF
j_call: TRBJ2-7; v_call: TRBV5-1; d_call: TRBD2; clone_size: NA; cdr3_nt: TGCGCCAGCAGCTTGGAACTAGCGGTATACGAGCAGTACTTC; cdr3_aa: CASSLELAVYEQYF
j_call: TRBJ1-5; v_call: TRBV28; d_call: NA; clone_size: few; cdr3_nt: TGTGCCAGCTGGGGGAGGAGGGTTGAACAGCCCCAGCATTTT; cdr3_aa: CASWGRRVEQPQHF
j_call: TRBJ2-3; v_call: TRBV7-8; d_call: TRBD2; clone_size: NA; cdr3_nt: TGTGCCAGCAGCTTACCCCTCCGCGGGGGGCAGTATTTT; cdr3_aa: CASSLPLRGGQYF
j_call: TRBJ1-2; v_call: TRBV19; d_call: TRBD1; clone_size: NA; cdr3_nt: TGTGCCAGTACCATAGCGGGACAGTCATATGGCTACACCTTC; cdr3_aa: CASTIAGQSYGYTF
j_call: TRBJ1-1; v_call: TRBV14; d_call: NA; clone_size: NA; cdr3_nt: TGTGCCAGCAGCCAAGATTGGACAGATGGAGCTTTCTTT; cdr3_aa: CASSQDWTDGAFF
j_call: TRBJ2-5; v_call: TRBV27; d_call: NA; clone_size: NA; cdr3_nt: TGTGCCAGCAGTTTATCGAGGAGGGGCCAAGAGACCCAGTACTTC; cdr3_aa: CASSLSRRGQETQYF
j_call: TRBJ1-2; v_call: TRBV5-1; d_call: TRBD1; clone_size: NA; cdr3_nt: TGCGCCAGCAGCGATGACAGGGGAGGAAATGGCTACACCTTC; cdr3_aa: CASSDDRGGNGYTF
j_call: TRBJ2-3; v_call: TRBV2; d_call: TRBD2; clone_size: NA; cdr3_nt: TGTGCCAGCAGAGACGGGAGGGGTGGAGATACGCAGTATTTT; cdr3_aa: CASRDGRGGDTQYF
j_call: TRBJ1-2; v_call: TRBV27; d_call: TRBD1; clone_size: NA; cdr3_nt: TGTGCCAGCAGTTTAGACAGGGGACTTGGCTACACCTTC; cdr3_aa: CASSLDRGLGYTF
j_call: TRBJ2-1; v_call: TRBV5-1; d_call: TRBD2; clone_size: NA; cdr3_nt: TGCGCCACCAGCTTGGCCCCTAGCGGGGGGTACTCCTACAATGAGCAGTTCTTC; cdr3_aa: CATSLAPSGGYSYNEQFF
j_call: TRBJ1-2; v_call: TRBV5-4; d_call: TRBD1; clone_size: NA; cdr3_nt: TGTGCCAGCAGCTTCCCGGGACAGGACCTTAACTATGGCTACACCTTC; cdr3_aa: CASSFPGQDLNYGYTF
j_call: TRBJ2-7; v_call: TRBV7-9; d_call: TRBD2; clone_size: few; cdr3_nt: TGTTCCAGCAGCTTAGGGGCTAGCGGGGGGGAAAACGAGCAGTACTTC; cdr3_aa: CSSSLGASGGENEQYF
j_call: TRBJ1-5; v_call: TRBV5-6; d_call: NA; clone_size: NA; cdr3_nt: TGTGCCAGCAGCTTGGGACAGATTAGCAATCAGCCCCAGCATTTT; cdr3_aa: CASSLGQISNQPQHF
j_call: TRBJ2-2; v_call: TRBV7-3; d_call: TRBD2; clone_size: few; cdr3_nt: TGTGCCAGCAGCGTCCGGGGGGATCGCGGGGAGCTGTTTTTT; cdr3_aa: CASSVRGDRGELFF
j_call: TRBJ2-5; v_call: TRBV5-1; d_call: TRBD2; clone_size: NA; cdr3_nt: TGCGCCAGCAGCTTGCCAGTAGCGGGGGAAAAAGAGACCCAGTACTTC; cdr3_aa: CASSLPVAGEKETQYF
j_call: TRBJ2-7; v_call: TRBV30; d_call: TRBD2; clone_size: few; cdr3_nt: TGTGCCTCGGATTCCCCCTTAGCGGGAGGGCGGTACGAGCAGTACTTC; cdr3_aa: CASDSPLAGGRYEQYF
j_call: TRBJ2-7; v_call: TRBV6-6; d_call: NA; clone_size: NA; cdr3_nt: TGTGCCAGCAGAGAAGAAGACGGACTAACCTACGAGCAGTACTTC; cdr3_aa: CASREEDGLTYEQYF
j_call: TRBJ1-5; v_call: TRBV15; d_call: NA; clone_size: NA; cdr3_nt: TGTGCCACCAGCAGAGATCTAGCGGGCAATCAGCCCCAGCATTTT; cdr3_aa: CATSRDLAGNQPQHF
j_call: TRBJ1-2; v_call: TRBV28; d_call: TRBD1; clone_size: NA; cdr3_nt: TGTGCCAGCAGTCCCCGGACAGGGGGCGTCTATGGCTACACCTTC; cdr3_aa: CASSPRTGGVYGYTF
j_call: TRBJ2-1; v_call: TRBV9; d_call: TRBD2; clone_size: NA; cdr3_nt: TGTGCCAGCAGCGTTCGGGCGGGGGGTTCCTACAATGAGCAGTTCTTC; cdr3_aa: CASSVRAGGSYNEQFF
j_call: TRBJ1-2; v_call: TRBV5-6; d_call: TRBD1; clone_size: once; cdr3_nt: TGTGCCAGCAGCAAAAGACAGGGTCAAGGCTACACCTTC; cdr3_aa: CASSKRQGQGYTF
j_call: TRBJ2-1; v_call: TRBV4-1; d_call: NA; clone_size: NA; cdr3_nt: TGCGTCAGCAGCCAGACTCGGGGGGCCCTCTCCTACAATGAGCAGTTCTTC; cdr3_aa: CVSSQTRGALSYNEQFF
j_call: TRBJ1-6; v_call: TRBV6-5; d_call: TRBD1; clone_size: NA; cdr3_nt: TGTGCCAGCAGTTACAATGGACAGGCGAACGCTTCACCCCTCCACTTT; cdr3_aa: CASSYNGQANASPLHF
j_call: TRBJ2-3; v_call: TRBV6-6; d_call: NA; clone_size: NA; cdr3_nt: TGTGCCAGCAGTTCACTAGGTGGAAGCACAGATACGCAGTATTTT; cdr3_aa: CASSSLGGSTDTQYF
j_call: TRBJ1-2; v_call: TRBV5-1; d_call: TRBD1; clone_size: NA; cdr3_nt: TGCGCCAGCAGCCCGGGGACAGGCCGCGTCGGGTCCACCTTC; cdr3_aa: CASSPGTGRVGSTF
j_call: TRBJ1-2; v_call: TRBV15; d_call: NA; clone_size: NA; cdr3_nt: TGTGCCACCAGCAGAATCGCCAGTAACTATGGCTACACCTTC; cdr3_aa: CATSRIASNYGYTF
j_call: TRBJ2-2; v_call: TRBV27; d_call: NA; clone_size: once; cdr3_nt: TGTGCCAGCAGTCCAGCGCTTGGCGGGGAGCTGTTTTTT; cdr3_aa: CASSPALGGELFF
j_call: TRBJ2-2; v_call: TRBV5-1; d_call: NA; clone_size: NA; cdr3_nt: TGCGCCAGCAGCTTGGTGAGGGTGAACACCGGGGAGCTGTTTTTT; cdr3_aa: CASSLVRVNTGELFF
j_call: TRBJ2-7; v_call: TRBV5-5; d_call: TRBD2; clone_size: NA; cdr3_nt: TGTGCCAGCAGCTTGGCTTTCGGGACTAGCGGGGGATACGAGCAGTACTTC; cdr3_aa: CASSLAFGTSGGYEQYF
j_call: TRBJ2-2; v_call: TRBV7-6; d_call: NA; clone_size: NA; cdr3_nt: TGTGCCAGCAGCCGGGACTTCTCGAACACCGGGGAGCTGTTTTTT; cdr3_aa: CASSRDFSNTGELFF
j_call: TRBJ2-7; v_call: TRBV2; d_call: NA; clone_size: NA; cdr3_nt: TGTGCCAGCAGTGTGCGCGGGGGCGCCTACAGCGAGCAGTACTTC; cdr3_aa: CASSVRGGAYSEQYF
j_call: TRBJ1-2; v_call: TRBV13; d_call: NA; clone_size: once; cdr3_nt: TGTGCCAGCAGCGTCGACAGAGTCGGTGGCTACACCTTC; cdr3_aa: CASSVDRVGGYTF
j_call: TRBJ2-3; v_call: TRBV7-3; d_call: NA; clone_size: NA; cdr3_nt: TGTGCCAGCAGCACAGCCCAGGGTACGCAGTATTTT; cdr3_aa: CASSTAQGTQYF
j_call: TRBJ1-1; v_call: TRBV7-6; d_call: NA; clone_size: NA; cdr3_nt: TGTGCCAGCAGGATGACGGACACAACCCCGAACACTGAAGCTTTCTTT; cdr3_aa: CASRMTDTTPNTEAFF
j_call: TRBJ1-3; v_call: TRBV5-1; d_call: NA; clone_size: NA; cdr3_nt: TGCGCCAGCAGCTTGACAGGGTCTGGAAACACCATATATTTT; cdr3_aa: CASSLTGSGNTIYF
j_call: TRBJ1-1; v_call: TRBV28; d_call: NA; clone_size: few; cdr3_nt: TGTGCCAGCAGCGACAGCTCAAGGAACACTGAAGCTTTCTTT; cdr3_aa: CASSDSSRNTEAFF
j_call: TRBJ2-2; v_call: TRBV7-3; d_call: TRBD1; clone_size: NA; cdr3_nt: TGTGCCAGCAGCGTTACAGGGGGCATCACCGGGGAGCTGTTTTTT; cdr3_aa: CASSVTGGITGELFF
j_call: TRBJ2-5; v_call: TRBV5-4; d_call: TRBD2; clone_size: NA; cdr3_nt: TGTGCCAGCAGCTTGTTAGTTCTAGCGGGGGGGCAAGAGACCCAGTACTTC; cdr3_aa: CASSLLVLAGGQETQYF
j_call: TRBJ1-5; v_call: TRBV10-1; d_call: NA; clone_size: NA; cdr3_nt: TGCGCCCCCCCAGATAGCAATCAGCCCCAGCATTTT; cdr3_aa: CAPPDSNQPQHF
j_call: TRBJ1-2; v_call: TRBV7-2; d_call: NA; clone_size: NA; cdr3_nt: TGTGCCAGCAGCTTCAGTGGGAGTCGGGGCTACACCTTC; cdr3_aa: CASSFSGSRGYTF
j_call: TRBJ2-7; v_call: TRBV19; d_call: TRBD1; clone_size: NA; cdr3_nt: TGTGCCAGTAGTATCTCGGGACAGGGGGCCTACGAGCAGTACTTC; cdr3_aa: CASSISGQGAYEQYF
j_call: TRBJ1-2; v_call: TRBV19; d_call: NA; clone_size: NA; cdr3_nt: TGTGCCATCTCCTCAGGCTACTATGGCTACACCTTC; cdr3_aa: CAISSGYYGYTF
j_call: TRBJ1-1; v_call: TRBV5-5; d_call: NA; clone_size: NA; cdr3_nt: TGTGCCAGCACTCTGGACACGACAAGGACTGAAGCTTTCTTT; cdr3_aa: CASTLDTTRTEAFF
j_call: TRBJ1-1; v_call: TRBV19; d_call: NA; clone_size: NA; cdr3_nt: TGTGCCAGTACTCCTATGGCCAGTAAGACAGGTGAAGCTTTCTTT; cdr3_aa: CASTPMASKTGEAFF
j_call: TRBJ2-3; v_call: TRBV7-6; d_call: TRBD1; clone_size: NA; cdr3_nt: TGTGCCAGCAGCTCACCTGGGACAGGGAGCACAGATACGCAGTATTTT; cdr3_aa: CASSSPGTGSTDTQYF
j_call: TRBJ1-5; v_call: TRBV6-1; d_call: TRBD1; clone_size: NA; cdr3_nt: TGTGCCAGCAGCCTTGGACGCAGGGGGAATCAGCCCCAGCATTTT; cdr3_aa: CASSLGRRGNQPQHF
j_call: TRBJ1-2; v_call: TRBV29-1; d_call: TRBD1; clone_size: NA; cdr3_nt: TGCAGCGTGCTGACAGGGGAGGATGGCTACACCTTC; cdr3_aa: CSVLTGEDGYTF
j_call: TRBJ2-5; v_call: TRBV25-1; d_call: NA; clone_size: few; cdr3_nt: TGTGCCAGCAGTGAATCCCAGATAGAGACCCAGTACTTC; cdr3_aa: CASSESQIETQYF
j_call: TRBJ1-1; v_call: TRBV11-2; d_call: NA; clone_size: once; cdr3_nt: TGTGCCAGCAGCTTAGGGGACTACACTGAAGCTTTCTTT; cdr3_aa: CASSLGDYTEAFF